A single sample gave rise to the 16 T cell receptor beta chains below, sequenced in a study of T cell repertoires in cytomegalovirus infection (dated 2019 in TCRdb). Antigen specificity for these receptors is unknown. The sequencer was an Illumina HiSeq 1500. TCRdb itself trimmed the public reads at Q25 with fastp, ran MiXCR and retained productive beta chains. One record per CDR3 amino acid sequence lists the most common genes and DNA. In this sample the table shows some 800,000 distinct CDR3 sequences, under 35% of which occur a single time. The leading ten clones occupy about 12% of the sample. Explained via the paper, the treatment or condition label denotes: in vitro stimulation with specific CMV peptide epitopes to enrich CMV-specific T cells. Sequencing was performed on cultured CD8+ T cells from PBMCs, taken from culture after CMV antigen stimulation. The receptors stem from a human donor in good health (CMV status not recorded). Some clones in this sample may be carry-over from other donors' samples.

This clonotype was counted only a few times. The V and J genes are TRBV4-3 and TRBJ2-1; TRBD2 matches at 7 bases. The CDR3 runs to 18 residues. Germline V gene data show CDR1 as LGHNA and CDR2 as YSLEER. V was pared by 4 bases and J by 6 bases, with 18 bases of the junction left unmatched. The CDR3 DNA follows: TGCGCCAGCAGCCCGAGCTCTCTTCGGACTAGGGAGGTCAATGAGCAGTTCTTC. This translates into CASSPSSLRTREVNEQFF.

This chain connects TRBV5-6 to TRBJ2-5; tentatively, D is TRBD1 (5 bases). CDR1 and CDR2 (germline): SGHDT, YYEEEE. The CDR3 has 12 amino acids. V was clipped by 4 bases and J by 5 bases, with 9 bases between them. CDR3 in amino acids: CASSLDKETQYF. The CDR3, as DNA: TGTGCCAGCAGCCTGGACAAGGAGACCCAGTACTTC.

The V and J genes are TRBV5-1 and TRBJ1-2; 7 nucleotides align to TRBD1. The CDR3 spans 14 residues. The V gene's germline CDR1 is SGHRS and CDR2 YFSETQ. V shed 5 bases, J shed 3 bases, and the junction held 7 bases outside the gene matches. The CDR3 sequence is CASRGDSFYYGYTF. CDR3 DNA: TGCGCCAGCAGAGGGGACAGTTTTTACTATGGCTACACCTTC.

The V call is TRBV15, the J call TRBJ1-3; the D gene is possibly TRBD1 (6 bases). Germline V gene data show CDR1 as LNHNV and CDR2 as YYDKDF (reference sequence). With 6 bases removed from V and 0 bases from J, the gap between germline ends came to 12 bases. The CDR3 extends over 15 amino acids. DNA of the CDR3: TGTGCCACCAGTAGGGACACCGCCTCTGGAAACACCATATATTTT. This gives the protein CATSRDTASGNTIYF.

This clonotype was detected only a few times. This chain uses TRBV29-1 with TRBJ1-2; 7 bases line up with TRBD1. V lost 1 base, J lost 8 bases, and 4 bases stayed unmatched. The germline gives CDR1 SQVTM, CDR2 ANQGSEA. The length of the CDR3 is 12 residues. The CDR3 DNA is TGCAGCGTTGAAGTACAGGGGCTGGGCTACACCTTC. Amino acid sequence: CSVEVQGLGYTF.

The chain recombines TRBV6-2 or TRBV6-3 with TRBJ2-7; D is perhaps TRBD2 (6 bases). Germline V gene lookup returns CDR1 MNHEY and CDR2 SVGEGT. The CDR3 sequence is 13 residues long. V lost 3 bases and J lost 6, with 12 bases in between. The CDR3 region has the DNA TGTGCCAGCAGTTATCAGGGACTCGGCGAGCAGTACTTC. This translates into CASSYQGLGEQYF.

Only a few counts were recorded for this clonotype. V and J are TRBV28 and TRBJ2-1; 14 positions match TRBD2. There are 16 residues in the CDR3. Germline-derived CDR1 and CDR2 are MDHEN and SYDVKM. J gave up 5 bases and V 3 bases, and 3 bases lay outside the gene matches. The CDR3 sequence is CASSFLTSGGDNEQFF. CDR3 DNA sequence: TGTGCCAGCAGTTTCCTGACTAGCGGGGGGGACAATGAGCAGTTCTTC.

V gene TRBV19 combines with J gene TRBJ1-5; D is perhaps TRBD1 (6 bases). The germline CDR1 and CDR2 sequences are LNHDA and SQIVND (reference sequence). Trimming removed 3 bases at V and 9 bases at J, with 18 bases between. The CDR3 loop spans 15 amino acids. This CDR3 reads CASSIELGARGPQHF. The CDR3 nucleotides read TGTGCCAGTAGTATCGAGTTGGGGGCCCGAGGGCCCCAGCATTTT.

The chain links TRBV29-1 to TRBJ1-1, with D possibly matching TRBD1 (5 bases). The length of the CDR3 is 14 residues. V shed 8 bases and J shed 3 bases, with 19 bases lying between them. CDR1 is SQVTM, CDR2 ANQGSEA, per germline. In DNA form, the CDR3 reads TGCAGCTTAGACCCACAGGAGTGGGACACTGAAGCTTTCTTT. This gives the protein CSLDPQEWDTEAFF.

V usage is TRBV6-5 and J usage is TRBJ1-6; 7 bases agree with TRBD1. This CDR3 has 16 residues. Germline V gene lookup returns CDR1 MNHEY and CDR2 SVGAGI. J gave up 8 bases and V 5 bases, and 12 bases lay outside the gene matches. CDR3 protein: CASSDIRGGEDSPLHF. The CDR3 DNA sequence: TGTGCCAGCAGTGACATCAGAGGGGGCGAGGATTCACCCCTCCACTTT.

This clonotype was detected many times. A read error may produce the germline difference seen at one junction end. This chain links TRBV5-1 with TRBJ1-1, with no clear D. CDR1 SGHRS and CDR2 YFSETQ come from the germline V gene. The CDR3 consists of 14 residues. Here the CDR3 reads CASSLEGRNTEAFF. Written as DNA, the CDR3 is TGTGCCAGCAGCTTGGAAGGGAGGAACACTGAAGCTTTCTTT.

A word on this clonotype: Relative to the germline gene, one junction end is altered; a read error may explain this. The rearrangement joins TRBV7-6 to TRBJ2-7, with D unclear. CDR3 length: 13 amino acids. Germline V gene lookup returns CDR1 SGHVS and CDR2 FNYEAQ. The chain's CDR3 is CASSLELPYEQYF. Written as DNA, the CDR3 is TGTGCTAGCAGCTTAGAGCTGCCCTACGAGCAGTACTTC.

This clonotype was seen only a few times. The V and J genes are TRBV7-9 and TRBJ2-3; no clear D gene. CDR1 and CDR2 (germline): SEHNR, FQNEAQ (reference sequence). The CDR3 length is 14 residues. The V and J ends lost 5 bases and 6 bases respectively, with 15 bases between them. This chain's CDR3 is CASSNGRRRDTQYF. The CDR3 nucleotides are TGTGCCAGCAGCAACGGACGACGCCGGGATACGCAGTATTTT. Looking up the rest from reference TRBV7-9 and TRBJ2-3 gives the full variable domain: DTGVSQNPRHKITKRGQNVTFRCDPISEHNRLYWYRQTLGQGPEFLTYFQNEAQLEKSRLLSDRFSAERPKGSFSTLEIQRTEQGDSAMYLCASSNGRRRDTQYFGPGTRLTVL.

This clonotype was seen a handful of times. The chain joins TRBV27 to TRBJ2-3; TRBD2 matches 13 bases. Germline CDR1 and CDR2: MNHEY and SMNVEV (reference sequence). The CDR3 is 19 residues long. J gave up 7 bases and V 4 bases, and 17 bases lay outside the gene matches. The CDR3: CASSSPPGLAGEGLYTQYF. The CDR3 nucleotides are TGTGCCAGCAGTTCGCCCCCCGGACTAGCGGGGGAAGGTTTGTATACGCAGTATTTT.

This clonotype appeared many times. CDR3 nucleotides: TGTGCCAGCAGCCAGGGATGGATTGGACAGGGTGATTTGGATGAGCAGTTCTTC. The encoded protein is CASSQGWIGQGDLDEQFF. V usage is TRBV9 and J usage is TRBJ2-1; 8 nucleotides align to TRBD1. Trimming removed 4 bases from V and 8 bases from J; junction bases left unmatched: 20. CDR1 is SGDLS and CDR2 is YYNGEE in the germline V gene. This CDR3 comprises 18 residues. The full variable domain, with the rest looked up from reference TRBV9 and TRBJ2-1, is DSGVTQTPKHLITATGQRVTLRCSPRSGDLSVYWYQQSLDQGLQFLIQYYNGEERAKGNILERFSAQQFPDLHSELNLSSLELGDSALYFCASSQGWIGQGDLDEQFFGPGTRLTVL.

The table lists this clonotype with many counts. This chain joins TRBV11-3 and TRBJ2-1, with TRBD2 matching 15 bases. The CDR3 extends over 22 amino acids. Germline CDR1 SGHNT, CDR2 YENEEA. V was clipped by 1 base and J by 3 bases; unmatched bases: 16. CDR3 nucleotides: TGTGCCAGCAGCTTAGCCCTACCCGGACTAGCGGGGGGGCCCAGGAACTACAATGAGCAGTTCTTC. It encodes CASSLALPGLAGGPRNYNEQFF.